This T cell receptor (beta chain) was recorded in a study of T cell changes during pregnancy in multiple sclerosis. TCRdb's table, derived via immunoSEQ multiplex PCR, lists solely in-frame clones and lacks some. Among 40,000 to 55,000 clones listed, around 93% were seen once. Germline CDR1 MNHNY, CDR2 SVGAGI (reference sequence). This CDR3 comprises 14 residues. V was trimmed by 3 bases and J by 1 base, leaving 9 bases between them. This clone counts as medium-sized. The material sequenced was CD8+ T cells from peripheral blood mononuclear cells, taken in the second trimester of pregnancy. The source is a female donor with multiple sclerosis, enrolled in a pregnancy study. The V call is TRBV6-6, the J call TRBJ2-5; the D gene is possibly TRBD1 (5 bases). The CDR3 bases are TGTGCCAGCAGTTATCAGGGCAGCCAAGAGACCCAGTACTTC. It codes for CASSYQGSQETQYF.